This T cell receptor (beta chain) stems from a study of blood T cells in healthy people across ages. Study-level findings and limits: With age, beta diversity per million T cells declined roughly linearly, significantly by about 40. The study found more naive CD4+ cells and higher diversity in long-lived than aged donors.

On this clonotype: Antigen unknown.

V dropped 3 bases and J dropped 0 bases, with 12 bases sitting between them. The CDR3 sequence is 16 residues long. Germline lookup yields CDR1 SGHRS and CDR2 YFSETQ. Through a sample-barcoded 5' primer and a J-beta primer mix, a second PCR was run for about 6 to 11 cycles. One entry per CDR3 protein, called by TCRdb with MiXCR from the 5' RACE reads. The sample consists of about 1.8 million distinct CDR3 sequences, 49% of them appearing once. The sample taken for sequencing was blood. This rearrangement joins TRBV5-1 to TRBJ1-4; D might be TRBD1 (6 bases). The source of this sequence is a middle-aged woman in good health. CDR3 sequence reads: CASSYNRAPTNEKLFF. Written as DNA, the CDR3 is TGCGCCAGCAGCTATAACAGGGCCCCAACTAATGAAAAACTGTTTTTT.